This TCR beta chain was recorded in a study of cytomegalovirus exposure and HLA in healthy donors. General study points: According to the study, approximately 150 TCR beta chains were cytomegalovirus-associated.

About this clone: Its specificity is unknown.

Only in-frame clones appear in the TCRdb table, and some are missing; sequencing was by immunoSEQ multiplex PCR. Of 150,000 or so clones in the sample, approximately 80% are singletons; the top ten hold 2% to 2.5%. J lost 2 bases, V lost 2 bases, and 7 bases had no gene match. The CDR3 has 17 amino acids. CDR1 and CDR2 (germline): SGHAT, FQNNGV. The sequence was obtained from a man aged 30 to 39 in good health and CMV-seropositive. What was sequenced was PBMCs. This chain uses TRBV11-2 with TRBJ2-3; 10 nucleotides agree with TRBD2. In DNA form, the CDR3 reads TGTGCCAGCAGCTTAAAGCCTAGCGGGGGTACCACAGATACGCAGTATTTT. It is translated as CASSLKPSGGTTDTQYF.